Listed below are T cell receptor beta chains from one sample, sequenced in a study of shared clonotypes between healthy human individuals. Clones were read by immunoSEQ multiplex PCR, and TCRdb kept only the in-frame ones, dropping some. The table shows 450,000 to 500,000 clones, with almost 80% occurring only once. The specimen was PBMCs. The receptors originated from a woman aged 40 to 49 in good health. Some clones in this sample may be carry-over from other donors' samples. Both conserved end residues are part of each CDR3. The order of the fields is J gene, clone size, V gene, D gene, CDR3 DNA, CDR3 protein. The D gene is left open where the match is weak. Not all rows give a size; the values are once, few, many and, for expanded clones, a class.

>TRBJ1-4|once|TRBV19|TRBD1
TGTGCCAGTAGTCAGGGGGCTAATGAAAAACTGTTTTTT
CASSQGANEKLFF
>TRBJ1-2|once|TRBV10-2|TRBD1
TGCGCCAGCAGTGAGTCGACTGGGACAGAAAATAACTATGGCTACACCTTC
CASSESTGTENNYGYTF
>TRBJ2-6|-|TRBV25-1|-
TGTGCCAGCGAGGCCAGCCTCAACTCTGGGGCCAACGTCCTGACTTTC
CASEASLNSGANVLTF
>TRBJ1-5|-|TRBV27|TRBD1
TGTGCCAGCAGTCCGGACAGGAACAATCAGCCCCAGCATTTT
CASSPDRNNQPQHF
>TRBJ2-7|-|TRBV15|-
TGTGCCACCAGCAGAGATAGAGGGTACGAGCAGTACTTC
CATSRDRGYEQYF
>TRBJ2-2|-|TRBV27|-
TGTGCCAGCAGTTTACGGGTTGGACAGGAGGGCGGGGAGCTGTTTTTT
CASSLRVGQEGGELFF
>TRBJ2-7|once|TRBV9|-
TGTGCCAGCAGCGTACGGGACGCGGAGCTCAACGAGCAGTACTTC
CASSVRDAELNEQYF
>TRBJ2-7|-|TRBV28|TRBD1
TGTGCCAGCAGTTTCCCCCTCGGGACAGGGTTTAACGAGCAGTACTTC
CASSFPLGTGFNEQYF
>TRBJ2-1|-|TRBV9|TRBD2
TGTGCCAGCAGCGTAAGCGGGGGGTGGAATGAGCAGTTCTTC
CASSVSGGWNEQFF
>TRBJ1-1|once|TRBV29-1|-
TGCAGCGTCTCCTTCGGGGCAGGGGACACTGAAGCTTTCTTT
CSVSFGAGDTEAFF
>TRBJ1-1|few|TRBV6-5|-
TGTGCCAGCACCGCCGGGGGACCGAAGAACACTGAAGCTTTCTTT
CASTAGGPKNTEAFF
>TRBJ2-1|-|TRBV27|-
TGTGCCAGCAGTTCCGCCGAGTACAATGAGCAGTTCTTC
CASSSAEYNEQFF
>TRBJ2-7|-|TRBV5-4|TRBD1
TGTGCCAGCAGCCCGGTAAATCCGGGACAGGATAGCCTTACTCTCTACGAGCAGTACTTC
CASSPVNPGQDSLTLYEQYF
>TRBJ2-1|once|TRBV18|-
TGTGCCAGCTCACCAGTCCCCCCTGAGCAGTTCTTC
CASSPVPPEQFF
>TRBJ2-7|few|TRBV30|TRBD1
TGTGCCTTTACAGGGGGGACCCACGAGCAGTACTTC
CAFTGGTHEQYF
>TRBJ2-2|-|TRBV29-1|TRBD2
TGCAGCGTTGTAGCAAGCCCCAGGACTAGCGGGAGAAGGGAGCTGTTTTTT
CSVVASPRTSGRRELFF
>TRBJ2-7|-|TRBV25-1|TRBD2
TGTGCCAGCACTCCAAGGGGAGGGGCTGTTACCTACGAGCAGTACTTC
CASTPRGGAVTYEQYF
>TRBJ1-5|-|TRBV19|-
TGTGCCAGTAGTAAAAACAGGGTTGGTGGCAATCAGCCCCAGCATTTT
CASSKNRVGGNQPQHF
>TRBJ2-3|-|TRBV27|-
TGTGCCAGCAGCCTAGAGAGGGGCGTAAAGGGGCAGTATTTT
CASSLERGVKGQYF
>TRBJ2-3|once|TRBV7-3|TRBD2
TGTGCCAGCAGCTCAAAGGGACTAGCGGCCACAGATACGCAGTATTTT
CASSSKGLAATDTQYF
>TRBJ2-7|few|TRBV29-1|-
TGCAGCGTTGCCGGGACATCCTCCTACGAGCAGTACTTC
CSVAGTSSYEQYF
>TRBJ1-1|few|TRBV28|-
TGTGCCAGCAGTTTAGCAGCATTGAACACTGAAGCTTTCTTT
CASSLAALNTEAFF
>TRBJ2-1|-|TRBV29-1|TRBD2
TGCAGCGTTGTAAAAGCGGGGACCGTCAATGAGCAGTTCTTC
CSVVKAGTVNEQFF
>TRBJ2-1|-|TRBV19|-
TGTGCCAGTAGCCCGAGCTACTCGAATTACAATGAGCAGTTCTTC
CASSPSYSNYNEQFF
>TRBJ2-1|-|TRBV5-4|TRBD1
TGTGCCAGCAGCTCGAAAGGGGGCAATTGGGACAATGAGCAGTTCTTC
CASSSKGGNWDNEQFF
>TRBJ2-2|-|TRBV25-1|TRBD2
TGTGCCAGCAGGGGGGGACTAGCGGGAGATGGCACCGGGGAGCTGTTTTTT
CASRGGLAGDGTGELFF
>TRBJ2-1|few|TRBV27|-
TGTGCCAGCACCGGGACTTTGGGTCATGAGCAGTTCTTC
CASTGTLGHEQFF
>TRBJ2-5|once|TRBV5-4|TRBD1
TGTGCCAGCAGCTTAACCAGGCAGGGGGCGCGACAAGAGACCCAGTACTTC
CASSLTRQGARQETQYF
>TRBJ2-1|-|TRBV7-3|TRBD2
TGTGCCAGCAGCATATATAGCGGGACGGTTGAGAATGAGCAGTTCTTC
CASSIYSGTVENEQFF
>TRBJ2-7|-|TRBV21-1|-
TGTGCCAGCATTCCCCACAGGGGTCAACTTCTGACTAGCAGACGTCTTTGCGAGCAGTACTTC
CASIPHRGQLLTSRRLCEQYF
>TRBJ2-7|-|TRBV6-1|-
TGTGCCAGCAGTACTCTCGGGGGCCCAGTCTACGAGCAGTACTTC
CASSTLGGPVYEQYF
>TRBJ2-7|-|TRBV6-5|TRBD2
TGTGCCAGCAGGCCCCCGGGGGGGGGCTACGAGCAGTACTTC
CASRPPGGGYEQYF
>TRBJ2-2|-|TRBV15|TRBD2
TGTGCCACCAGCAGAGACAAAGGGACTAGCGGGAGTACCGGGGAGCTGTTTTTT
CATSRDKGTSGSTGELFF
>TRBJ2-1|-|TRBV7-6|TRBD2
TGTGCCAGCAGCTTACTTGGGATAGCGGGGTACAATGAGCAGTTCTTC
CASSLLGIAGYNEQFF
>TRBJ2-5|once|TRBV6-6|-
TGTGCCAGCAGCGGACAGACTCAAGAGACCCAGTACTTC
CASSGQTQETQYF
>TRBJ1-2|-|TRBV18|-
TGTGCCAGCTCACCTCCGGACAGAAACTATGGCTACACCTTC
CASSPPDRNYGYTF
>TRBJ1-2|-|TRBV5-1|TRBD1
TGCGCCAGCAGCTCTACAGGGGATGGCTACACCTTC
CASSSTGDGYTF
>TRBJ2-5|-|TRBV5-1|TRBD1
TGCGCCAGCAGCGGACAGGGAGAGACCCAGTACTTC
CASSGQGETQYF
>TRBJ1-4|-|TRBV7-9|-
TGTGCCAGCAGCCAGCTCCTACCGACCGGGACATTGGCCTCCGAAAAACTGTTTTTT
CASSQLLPTGTLASEKLFF
>TRBJ1-5|-|TRBV30|TRBD1
TGTGCCTGGAGTGGGGGACAGGGCAACAATCAGCCCCAGCATTTT
CAWSGGQGNNQPQHF
>TRBJ1-6|-|TRBV2|-
TGTGCCAGCAGTGAATTGGAGAATTCACCCCTCCACTTT
CASSELENSPLHF
>TRBJ2-7|-|TRBV11-2|TRBD2
TGTGCCAGCAACCCGCTAGCGGGATCCTACGAGCAGTACTTC
CASNPLAGSYEQYF
>TRBJ2-3|-|TRBV11-2|TRBD2
TGTGCCAGCAGCTTAGCTCTAGCGGGAGGAGGGGATACGCAGTATTTT
CASSLALAGGGDTQYF
>TRBJ2-7|-|TRBV9|TRBD2
TGTGCCAGCAGCCCGCCGGCGGGAGGGCACGAGCAGTACTTC
CASSPPAGGHEQYF
>TRBJ2-7|-|TRBV7-9|TRBD1
TGTGCCAGCAGAGCCGGGACAGGGTCCTACGAGCAGTACTTC
CASRAGTGSYEQYF
>TRBJ2-7|-|TRBV14|-
TGTGCCAGCAGCCAAGTTACTAGGGAGCAGTACTTC
CASSQVTREQYF
>TRBJ2-7|-|TRBV25-1|-
TGTGCCAGCAGTGAGGGCCCTAGGCAGTACTTC
CASSEGPRQYF
>TRBJ2-7|once|TRBV18|-
TGTGCCAGCTCAAAAGAAGGGGGGGACTACTCCTACGAGCAGTACTTC
CASSKEGGDYSYEQYF